The entry that follows covers one T cell receptor beta chain sequence. The record originates from a study of blood T cell repertoires in COVID-19. Here immunoSEQ multiplex PCR was the method, and the copy in TCRdb shows in-frame clones only, minus some. In the table there are fewer than 350,000 clones, approximately 89% of which are singletons. The CDR3 has 14 residues. V lost 7 bases and J lost 7; bases outside the gene matches: 7. The germline V gene has CDR1 MNHEY and CDR2 SVGAGI. V is TRBV6-5 and J is TRBJ1-2; 12 bases match TRBD1. The origin of this receptor is a woman aged 50 to 65 who had recovered from COVID-19. Material: peripheral blood. The CDR3 DNA reads as TGTGCCAGCACCCCGGGACAGGGGGCGATTGGCTACACCTTC. Translating it yields CASTPGQGAIGYTF.